This TCR beta chain was sequenced during a study of cytomegalovirus exposure and HLA in healthy donors. Looking at the study overall: Of several hundred genotyped donors, more than 75% grouped in the Caucasian-associated ancestry cluster.

With regard to this clone: Its antigen is still unknown.

Germline V gene sequence: CDR1 MDHEN, CDR2 SYDVKM. The CDR3 extends over 13 amino acids. J lost 6 bases, V lost 6 bases, and 3 bases had no gene match. Primers included in the PCR were 60 Vbeta and 13 Jbeta primers. Repertoires were generated with immunoSEQ multiplex PCR, while TCRdb's copy carries only in-frame clones and drops some. Among a few hundred thousand clones listed, 60% to 85% were seen once. Overall study findings and caveats: Several top significant clusters appeared, in a later analysis, to be linked to common viral pathogens. As a later analysis revealed, the rate of TCR association differed by HLA locus, with DRB1 most and HLA-C fewest. An Asian-associated ancestry cluster reportedly showed fewer N-insertions than the approximately 660-donor mean in a later analysis.

This receptor was taken from a man between 35 and 55 years old in good health and CMV-seronegative. The genes are TRBV28 and TRBJ2-3; TRBD2 matches 10 bases. Sequencing input: PBMCs. This CDR3 is CASRTSGLDTQYF. CDR3 DNA: TGTGCCAGCAGGACTAGCGGGTTGGATACGCAGTATTTT.